The 23 T cell receptor beta chains below all came from one sample that was sequenced in a study of T cells in localized non-small cell lung cancer. TCRdb's table, derived via immunoSEQ multiplex PCR, lists solely in-frame clones and lacks some. The table records roughly 30,000 clones, 85% to 90% of them present only once. This sample comprised peripheral blood, obtained before any cancer treatment. These receptors came from a female donor over 55 with stage I lung adenocarcinoma.

The gene calls are TRBV2 and TRBJ2-7; perhaps TRBD1 as D (5 bases). The V end lost 6 bases, the J end lost 7 bases, and 19 bases lay between the germline ends. The CDR3 runs to 14 residues. In germline, CDR1 is SNHLY, CDR2 FYNNEI. The CDR3 region has the DNA TGTGCCAGCAGGGGGCAGGCAGGGAATGGGGAGCAGTACTTC. Its translation is CASRGQAGNGEQYF.

This clone is a singleton in its sample. This chain uses TRBV29-1 with TRBJ1-1, with D unclear. Germline CDR1 and CDR2: SQVTM and ANQGSEA. The CDR3 length is 11 residues. The DNA for the CDR3 is TGCGCCGGGAGGGAGAACACTGAAGCTTTCTTT. Translation gives CAGRENTEAFF.

V usage is TRBV19 and J usage is TRBJ1-1; a weak D match, TRBD1 (5 bases). With 9 bases removed from V and 8 bases from J, the gap between germline ends came to 19 bases. There are 13 residues in the CDR3. Germline CDR1 is LNHDA and CDR2 is SQIVND (reference sequence). In DNA form, the CDR3 reads TGTGCCAGCTCCAGCGGGGGGGGACCAGAAGCTTTCTTT. Protein product: CASSSGGGPEAFF. Filled out from reference TRBV19 and TRBJ1-1, the complete variable domain reads DGGITQSPKYLFRKEGQNVTLSCEQNLNHDAMYWYRQDPGQGLRLIYYSQIVNDFQKGDIAEGYSVSREKKESFPLTVTSAQKNPTAFYLCASSSGGGPEAFFGQGTRLTVV.

The CDR3 sequence: CASSLAGGEQYF. The CDR3 coding sequence is TGTGCCAGCAGTTTGGCGGGTGGCGAGCAGTACTTC. The V call is TRBV28, the J call TRBJ2-7, with a weak D call TRBD2 (5 bases). CDR1 is MDHEN, CDR2 SYDVKM, per germline. The CDR3 length is 12 residues. With 3 bases removed from V and 6 bases from J, the gap between germline ends came to 9 bases.

This chain links TRBV6-6 with TRBJ1-2; TRBD1 is a possible D gene (5 bases). The CDR3 covers 15 residues. Germline lookup yields CDR1 MNHNY and CDR2 SVGAGI (reference sequence). With 6 bases removed from V and 5 bases from J, the gap between germline ends came to 19 bases. CDR3 protein: CASRDREGSPYGYTF. CDR3 DNA sequence: TGTGCCAGCAGAGACAGAGAGGGTTCGCCGTATGGCTACACCTTC.

The chain is built from TRBV29-1 and TRBJ1-5; 8 bases align to TRBD1. The ends lost 5 bases at V and 4 bases at J; junction bases unmatched: 4. Looked up from germline, CDR1 is SQVTM and CDR2 is ANQGSEA. The CDR3 runs 13 residues. The DNA of the CDR3 is TGCAGCGTTCGTACAGGGGGGAATCAGCCCCAGCATTTT. Its protein product is CSVRTGGNQPQHF.

This rearrangement joins TRBV5-5 to TRBJ2-2, with D perhaps TRBD2 (6 bases). The CDR3 contains 16 residues. V was trimmed by 5 bases and J by 0 bases, leaving 14 bases between them. The germline CDR1 and CDR2 sequences are SGHKS and YYEKEE (reference sequence). The CDR3 region is CASRRAGTANTGELFF. In DNA, the CDR3 is TGTGCCAGCAGGAGAGCCGGGACTGCGAACACCGGGGAGCTGTTTTTT.

The rearrangement uses TRBV7-2 and TRBJ2-1, with TRBD2 matching 9 bases. Germline V gives CDR1 SGHTA, CDR2 FQGNSA. With V trimmed by 4 bases and J by 5 bases, 6 bases remained unmatched. The CDR3 length is 15 residues. The CDR3 spells CASSSVASGNNEQFF. For the CDR3, the DNA is TGTGCCAGCAGCTCAGTGGCTAGCGGGAACAATGAGCAGTTCTTC. Using reference TRBV7-2 and TRBJ2-1 for the parts outside the CDR3, the full variable domain is GAGVSQSPSNKVTEKGKDVELRCDPISGHTALYWYRQSLGQGLEFLIYFQGNSAPDKSGLPSDRFSAERTGGSVSTLTIQRTQQEDSAVYLCASSSVASGNNEQFFGPGTRLTVL.

V is TRBV7-9 and J is TRBJ1-2; 7 nucleotides align to TRBD1. The J segment lost 2 bases and the V segment lost 3 bases, leaving 9 bases of the junction unmatched. CDR1 SEHNR and CDR2 FQNEAQ come from the germline V gene (reference sequence). This CDR3 has 16 amino acids. CDR3 nucleotide sequence: TGTGCCAGCAGCTTTCGGGGACAGAAAACGAACTATGGCTACACCTTC. It translates to CASSFRGQKTNYGYTF.

In its sample, this clone was seen once. The V gene is TRBV9, the J gene TRBJ1-2, with D hard to call. Germline CDR1 is SGDLS and CDR2 is YYNGEE. The CDR3 is made up of 13 amino acids. V was cut by 4 bases and J by 5 bases, with 12 bases left in between. CDR3 coding DNA: TGTGCCAGCAGCTCCCCCGTTTTATATGGCTACACCTTC. As protein: CASSSPVLYGYTF.

The gene calls are TRBV6-6 and TRBJ2-5, with 8 bases lining up with TRBD2. This CDR3 region has 13 residues. The V segment lost 10 bases and the J segment 2 bases; nucleotides outside the gene matches: 6. CDR1 is MNHNY and CDR2 is SVGAGI in the germline V gene (reference sequence). The CDR3 region is CATTGTSQETQYF. The CDR3, as DNA: TGTGCCACCACCGGGACTAGTCAAGAGACCCAGTACTTC.

This clone was seen a single time. The rearrangement joins TRBV2 to TRBJ2-2; D is possibly TRBD2 (5 bases). There are 13 residues in the CDR3. CDR1 and CDR2 (germline): SNHLY, FYNNEI. The germline V and J ends were trimmed by 6 bases and 6 bases, with 11 bases remaining between them. The CDR3 region is CASRGRMSGELFF. The CDR3 nucleotides are TGTGCCAGCAGGGGGAGAATGTCCGGGGAGCTGTTTTTT.

The rearrangement links TRBV6-9 to TRBJ2-5; a weak D match, TRBD2 (6 bases). With 8 bases removed from V and 1 base from J, the gap between germline ends came to 8 bases. Germline CDR1 reads MNHGY; CDR2 reads SVAAGI. The CDR3 spans 12 residues. The CDR3 coding sequence is TGTGCCAGCGGGAGGATCCAAGAGACCCAGTACTTC. Its translation is CASGRIQETQYF.

This chain links TRBV7-2 with TRBJ2-7; 7 bases agree with TRBD2. The CDR3 spans 16 residues. Germline V CDR1 and CDR2: SGHTA, FQGNSA. V lost 4 bases, J lost 5 bases, and 14 bases stayed unmatched. The CDR3 here is CASSSPQFAGEDEQYF. The CDR3 DNA sequence: TGTGCCAGCAGCTCCCCTCAATTCGCGGGAGAGGACGAGCAGTACTTC.

This chain links TRBV9 with TRBJ2-7; 12 nucleotides align to TRBD2. Looked up from germline, CDR1 is SGDLS and CDR2 is YYNGEE. This CDR3 comprises 18 residues. The trim removed 0 bases at V and 4 bases at J, leaving 11 bases unmatched. CDR3 in amino acids: CASSVAEGLAGGPYEQYF. The CDR3 nucleotides read TGTGCCAGCAGCGTAGCTGAGGGGCTAGCGGGAGGGCCGTACGAGCAGTACTTC.

The J gene is TRBJ2-1, the V gene TRBV11-2, with D perhaps TRBD2 (5 bases). Germline values: CDR1 SGHAT, CDR2 FQNNGV. V lost 5 bases to trimming and J lost 2 bases, with 16 bases between them. CDR3 length equals 16 residues. The DNA of the CDR3 is TGTGCCAGCAGCCTCCTTCGGGGAAGGACCTACAATGAGCAGTTCTTC. The encoded protein is CASSLLRGRTYNEQFF.

The chain has TRBV9 and TRBJ1-1; D is uncertain. Germline assignment: CDR1 SGDLS and CDR2 YYNGEE. The CDR3 sequence is 13 residues long. Trimming took off 4 bases at V and 2 bases at J, with 9 bases between the two ends. The CDR3 DNA is TGTGCCAGCAGCAGAGAACCAAACACTGAAGCTTTCTTT. Encoded protein: CASSREPNTEAFF.

This chain joins TRBV5-5 and TRBJ2-1; 8 bases align to TRBD1. J lost 0 bases, V lost 6 bases, and 11 bases had no gene match. CDR1 SGHKS and CDR2 YYEKEE come from the germline V gene (reference sequence). This CDR3 has 17 residues. The CDR3 loop is CASTVPGQASSYNEQFF. The CDR3 DNA follows: TGTGCCAGCACCGTCCCGGGACAGGCAAGCTCCTACAATGAGCAGTTCTTC.

The chain employs TRBV14 and TRBJ2-3, with a tentative D call TRBD2 (6 bases). V was pared by 4 bases and J by 1 base, with 15 bases between. This CDR3 contains 16 residues. Per the germline V gene, CDR1 is SGHDN and CDR2 is FVKESK. Here the CDR3 DNA reads TGTGCCAGCAGCCGAACCTACGGGAGAGGCACAGATACGCAGTATTTT. Translated, it gives CASSRTYGRGTDTQYF.

The chain joins TRBV6-5 to TRBJ1-1, with 10 bases identical to TRBD1. J was trimmed by 5 bases and V by 8 bases; bases with no gene match: 8. CDR1 and CDR2 from the germline V gene are MNHEY and SVGAGI. This CDR3 region has 14 residues. The CDR3 here is CASAMTGGETEAFF. DNA for the CDR3: TGTGCCAGCGCCATGACAGGGGGCGAGACTGAAGCTTTCTTT.

This sequence joins TRBV9 and TRBJ2-1; 10 nucleotides match TRBD2. This CDR3 is 15 amino acids long. Germline CDR1 reads SGDLS; CDR2 reads YYNGEE. Unmatched junction bases numbered 1, after V lost 0 bases and J lost 4 bases. In DNA, the CDR3 is TGTGCCAGCAGCGTAGGACTAGCGGGTTACAATGAGCAGTTCTTC. It codes for CASSVGLAGYNEQFF.

V usage is TRBV6-5 and J usage is TRBJ2-7; D gene uncertain. The length of the CDR3 is 12 residues. V was cut by 6 bases and J by 4 bases, with 10 bases left in between. Per germline, CDR1 MNHEY and CDR2 SVGAGI. The CDR3 DNA sequence: TGTGCCAGCAGGGACGATTGGTACGAGCAGTACTTC. Its translation: CASRDDWYEQYF.

The rearrangement uses TRBV6-5 and TRBJ1-1; D may be TRBD1 (6 bases). Germline lookup yields CDR1 MNHEY and CDR2 SVGAGI. V lost 4 bases, J lost 4 bases, and 13 bases lay in between. The CDR3 is 14 amino acids. The CDR3 reads CASSLQGIGTEAFF. The CDR3 coding sequence is TGTGCCAGCAGTTTACAGGGAATCGGCACTGAAGCTTTCTTT.